This T cell receptor (beta chain) derives from a study of blood T cell repertoires in COVID-19. Study background: Acute and convalescent COVID-19 samples came from the United States, Italy and Spain. In each case, the material was cDNA or gDNA derived from T cells, B-cell-depleted T cells, or PBMCs.

With respect to this clone: Other nucleotide sequences in the sample specify the same CDR3.

Original processing notes: Nucleated cell counts were estimated from reference gene primer amplification. The repertoire was sequenced with immunoSEQ multiplex PCR; TCRdb's copy has only in-frame clones and lacks some. From that table come the V and J calls and clone size; the DNA was used to work out D and trimming. Among 78,000 or so clones listed, 83% were seen once. Germline CDR1 SGHRS, CDR2 YFSETQ. The length of the CDR3 is 15 residues. Trimming pared 5 bases from V and 0 bases from J, leaving 14 bases between. The source is a woman aged 60-70 years with acute or convalescent COVID-19. The chain joins TRBV5-1 to TRBJ1-1; no clear D gene. Specimen: peripheral blood. CDR3 coding DNA: TGCGCCAGCAGTTCCTCCGGGTCCATGAACACTGAAGCTTTCTTT. Protein: CASSSSGSMNTEAFF.